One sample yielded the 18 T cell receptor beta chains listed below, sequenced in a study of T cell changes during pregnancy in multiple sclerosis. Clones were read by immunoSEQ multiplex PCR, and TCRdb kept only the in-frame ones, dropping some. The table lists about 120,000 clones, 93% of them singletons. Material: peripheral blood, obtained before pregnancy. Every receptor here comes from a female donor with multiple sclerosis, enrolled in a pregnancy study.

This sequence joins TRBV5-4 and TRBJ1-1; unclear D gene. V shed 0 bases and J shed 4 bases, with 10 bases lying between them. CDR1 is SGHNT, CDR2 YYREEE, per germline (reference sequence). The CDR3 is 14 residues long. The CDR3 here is CASSLVGSATEAFF. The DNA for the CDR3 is TGTGCCAGCAGCTTGGTAGGGAGCGCCACTGAAGCTTTCTTT. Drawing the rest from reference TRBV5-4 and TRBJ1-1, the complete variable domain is ETGVTQSPTHLIKTRGQQVTLRCSSQSGHNTVSWYQQALGQGPQFIFQYYREEENGRGNFPPRFSGLQFPNYSSELNVNALELDDSALYLCASSLVGSATEAFFGQGTRLTVV.

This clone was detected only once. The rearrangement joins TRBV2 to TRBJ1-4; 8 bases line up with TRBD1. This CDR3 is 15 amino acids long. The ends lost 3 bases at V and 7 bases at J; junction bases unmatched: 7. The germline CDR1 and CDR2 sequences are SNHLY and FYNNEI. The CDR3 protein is CASSERQGWGEKLFF. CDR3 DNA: TGTGCCAGCAGTGAGCGACAGGGGTGGGGTGAAAAACTGTTTTTT.

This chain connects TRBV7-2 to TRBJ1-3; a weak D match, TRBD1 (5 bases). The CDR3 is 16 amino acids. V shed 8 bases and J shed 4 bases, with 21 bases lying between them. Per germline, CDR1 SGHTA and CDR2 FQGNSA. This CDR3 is CASGYDPGGNGNTIYF. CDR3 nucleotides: TGTGCCAGCGGCTACGATCCTGGGGGGAACGGAAACACCATATATTTT.

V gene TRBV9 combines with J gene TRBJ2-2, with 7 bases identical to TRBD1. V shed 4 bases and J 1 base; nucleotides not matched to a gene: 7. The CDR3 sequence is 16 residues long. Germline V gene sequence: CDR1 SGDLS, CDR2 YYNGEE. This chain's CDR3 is CASSPWTGLNTGELFF. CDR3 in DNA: TGTGCCAGCAGCCCATGGACAGGCCTGAACACCGGGGAGCTGTTTTTT.

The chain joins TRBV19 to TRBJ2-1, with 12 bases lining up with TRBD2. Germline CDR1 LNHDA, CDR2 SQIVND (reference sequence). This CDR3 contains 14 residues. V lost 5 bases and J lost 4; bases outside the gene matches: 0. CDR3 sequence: CASSGLAGYNEQFF. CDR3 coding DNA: TGTGCCAGTAGTGGACTAGCGGGATACAATGAGCAGTTCTTC.

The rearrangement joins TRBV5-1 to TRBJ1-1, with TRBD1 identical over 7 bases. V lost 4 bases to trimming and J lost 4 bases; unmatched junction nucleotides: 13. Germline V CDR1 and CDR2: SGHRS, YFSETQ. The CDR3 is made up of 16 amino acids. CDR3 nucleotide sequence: TGCGCCAGCAGCCCTCATGGAGGGGGCAGGGTCACTGAAGCTTTCTTT. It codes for CASSPHGGGRVTEAFF.

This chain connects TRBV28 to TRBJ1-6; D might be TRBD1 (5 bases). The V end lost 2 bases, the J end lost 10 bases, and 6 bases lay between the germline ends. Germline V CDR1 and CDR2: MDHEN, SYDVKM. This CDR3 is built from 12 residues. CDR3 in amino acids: CASSLRGSPLHF. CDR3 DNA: TGTGCCAGCAGTTTACGGGGGTCACCCCTCCACTTT. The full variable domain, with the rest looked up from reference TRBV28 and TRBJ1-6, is DVKVTQSSRYLVKRTGEKVFLECVQDMDHENMFWYRQDPGLGLRLIYFSYDVKMKEKGDIPEGYSVSREKKERFSLILESASTNQTSMYLCASSLRGSPLHFGNGTRLTVT.

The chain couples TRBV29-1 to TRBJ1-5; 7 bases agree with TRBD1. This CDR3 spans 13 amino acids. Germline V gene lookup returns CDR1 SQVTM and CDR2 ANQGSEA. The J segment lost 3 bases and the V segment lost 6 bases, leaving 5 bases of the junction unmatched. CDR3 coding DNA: TGCAGCGTATCGGACAGGTCCAATCAGCCCCAGCATTTT. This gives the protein CSVSDRSNQPQHF.

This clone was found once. In DNA form, the CDR3 reads TGCGCCAGCAGTGACTCGACAGATTCACCCCTCCACTTT. Protein sequence: CASSDSTDSPLHF. The chain joins TRBV10-1 to TRBJ1-6; tentatively, D is TRBD1 (5 bases). Germline V lookup: CDR1 WNHNN, CDR2 SYGVQD (reference sequence). The CDR3 has 13 amino acids. V dropped 3 bases and J dropped 8 bases, with 8 bases sitting between them.

CDR3 region: CASSSGLAGRTDTQYF. CDR3 DNA sequence: TGTGCCAGCAGTTCAGGACTAGCGGGGCGCACAGATACGCAGTATTTT. The chain combines TRBV28 with TRBJ2-3; 12 bases are shared with TRBD2. Losses at the gene ends were 4 bases for V and 1 base for J; bases not matched to a gene: 3. This CDR3 is 16 amino acids long. The germline V gene has CDR1 MDHEN and CDR2 SYDVKM.

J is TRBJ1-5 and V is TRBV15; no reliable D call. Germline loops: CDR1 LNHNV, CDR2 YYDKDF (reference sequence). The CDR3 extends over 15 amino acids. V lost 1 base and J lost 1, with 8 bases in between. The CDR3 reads CATSRGRESNQPQHF. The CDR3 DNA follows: TGTGCCACCAGCAGAGGGAGGGAGAGCAATCAGCCCCAGCATTTT.

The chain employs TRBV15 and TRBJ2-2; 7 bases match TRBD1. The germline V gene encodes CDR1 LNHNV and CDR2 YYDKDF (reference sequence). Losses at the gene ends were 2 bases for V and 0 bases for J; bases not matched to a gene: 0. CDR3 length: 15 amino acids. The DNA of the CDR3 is TGTGCCACCAGCAGAACAGGGGCGAACACCGGGGAGCTGTTTTTT. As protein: CATSRTGANTGELFF.

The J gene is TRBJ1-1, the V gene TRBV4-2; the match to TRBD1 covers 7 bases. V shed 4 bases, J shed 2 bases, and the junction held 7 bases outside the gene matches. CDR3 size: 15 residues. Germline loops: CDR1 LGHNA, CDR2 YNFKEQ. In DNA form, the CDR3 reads TGTGCCAGCAGCCCAAGACAGGGTGGAAACACTGAAGCTTTCTTT. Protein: CASSPRQGGNTEAFF.

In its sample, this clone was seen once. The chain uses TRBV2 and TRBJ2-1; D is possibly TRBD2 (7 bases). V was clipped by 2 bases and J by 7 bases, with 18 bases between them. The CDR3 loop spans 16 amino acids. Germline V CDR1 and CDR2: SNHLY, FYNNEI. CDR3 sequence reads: CASSESRDEGGNEQFF. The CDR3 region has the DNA TGTGCCAGCAGTGAAAGCAGGGACGAGGGGGGGAATGAGCAGTTCTTC. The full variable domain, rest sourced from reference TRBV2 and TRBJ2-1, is EPEVTQTPSHQVTQMGQEVILRCVPISNHLYFYWYRQILGQKVEFLVSFYNNEISEKSEIFDDQFSVERPDGSNFTLKIRSTKLEDSAMYFCASSESRDEGGNEQFFGPGTRLTVL.

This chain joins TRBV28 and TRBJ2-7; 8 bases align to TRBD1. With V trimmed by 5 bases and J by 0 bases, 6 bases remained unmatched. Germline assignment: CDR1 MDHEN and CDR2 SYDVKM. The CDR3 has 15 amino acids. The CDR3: CASSQTGAGSYEQYF. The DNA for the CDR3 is TGTGCCAGCAGTCAGACAGGGGCAGGCTCCTACGAGCAGTACTTC.

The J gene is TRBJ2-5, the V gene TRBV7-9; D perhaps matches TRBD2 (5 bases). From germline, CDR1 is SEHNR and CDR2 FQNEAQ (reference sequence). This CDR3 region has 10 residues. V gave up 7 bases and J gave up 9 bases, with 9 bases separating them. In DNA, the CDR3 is TGTGCCAGCACCCCGAGGGCCCAGTACTTC. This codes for CASTPRAQYF. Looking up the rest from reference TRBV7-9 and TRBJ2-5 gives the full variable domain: DTGVSQNPRHKITKRGQNVTFRCDPISEHNRLYWYRQTLGQGPEFLTYFQNEAQLEKSRLLSDRFSAERPKGSFSTLEIQRTEQGDSAMYLCASTPRAQYFGPGTRLLVL.

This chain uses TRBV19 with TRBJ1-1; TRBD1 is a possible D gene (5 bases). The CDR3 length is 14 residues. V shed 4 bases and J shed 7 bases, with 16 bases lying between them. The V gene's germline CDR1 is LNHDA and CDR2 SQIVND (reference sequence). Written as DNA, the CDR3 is TGTGCCAGTAGTAATCACGGGGGGGAGGTTGAAGCTTTCTTT. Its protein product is CASSNHGGEVEAFF.

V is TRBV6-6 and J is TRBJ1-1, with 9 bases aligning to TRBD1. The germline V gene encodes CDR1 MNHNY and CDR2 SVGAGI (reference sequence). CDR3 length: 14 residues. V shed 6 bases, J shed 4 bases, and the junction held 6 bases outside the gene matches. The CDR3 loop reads CASRQGAGGTEAFF. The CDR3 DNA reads TGTGCCAGCAGACAGGGGGCTGGCGGCACTGAAGCTTTCTTT.